This T cell receptor beta chain was retrieved from a study of blood T cell repertoires in COVID-19. V dropped 4 bases and J dropped 0; count of bases not matched to a gene: 5. CDR3 length equals 16 residues. Germline assignment: CDR1 KGHSH and CDR2 LQKENI. TCRdb's copy holds only in-frame clones and misses some; the assay was immunoSEQ multiplex PCR. The table lists 140,000 or so clones, about 88% of them singletons. This clone came up a few times. The material sequenced was peripheral blood. The rearrangement joins TRBV18 to TRBJ1-3, with TRBD1 matching 8 bases. This clonotype was obtained from a human donor in a cohort sampled during active COVID-19. CDR3 coding DNA: TGTGCCAGCTCACGACAGGGGCTCGACTCTGGAAACACCATATATTTT. Translating it yields CASSRQGLDSGNTIYF.